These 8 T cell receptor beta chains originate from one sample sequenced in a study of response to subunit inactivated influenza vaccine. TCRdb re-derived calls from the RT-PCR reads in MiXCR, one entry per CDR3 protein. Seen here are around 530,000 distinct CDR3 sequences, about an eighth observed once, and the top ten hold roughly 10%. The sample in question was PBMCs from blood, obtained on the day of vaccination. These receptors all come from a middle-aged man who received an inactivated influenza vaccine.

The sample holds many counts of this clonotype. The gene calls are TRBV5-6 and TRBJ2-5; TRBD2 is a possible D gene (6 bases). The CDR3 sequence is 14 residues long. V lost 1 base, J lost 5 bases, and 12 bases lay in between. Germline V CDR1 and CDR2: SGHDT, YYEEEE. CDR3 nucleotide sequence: TGTGCCAGCAGCTTGTTTCCGGGAGACGAGACCCAGTACTTC. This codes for CASSLFPGDETQYF.

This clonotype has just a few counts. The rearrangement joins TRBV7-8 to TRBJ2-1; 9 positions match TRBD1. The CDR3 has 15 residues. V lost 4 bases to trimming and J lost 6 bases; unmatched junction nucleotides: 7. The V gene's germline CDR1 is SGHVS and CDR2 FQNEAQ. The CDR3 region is CASSYPGQGFNEQFF. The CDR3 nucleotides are TGTGCCAGCAGCTACCCGGGACAGGGTTTCAATGAGCAGTTCTTC.

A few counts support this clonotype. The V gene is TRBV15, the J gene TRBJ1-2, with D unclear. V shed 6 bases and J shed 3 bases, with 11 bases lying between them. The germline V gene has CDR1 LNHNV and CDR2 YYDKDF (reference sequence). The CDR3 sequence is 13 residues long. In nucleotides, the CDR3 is TGTGCCACCAGAGGCCCTCCTTACTATGGCTACACCTTC. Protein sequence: CATRGPPYYGYTF.

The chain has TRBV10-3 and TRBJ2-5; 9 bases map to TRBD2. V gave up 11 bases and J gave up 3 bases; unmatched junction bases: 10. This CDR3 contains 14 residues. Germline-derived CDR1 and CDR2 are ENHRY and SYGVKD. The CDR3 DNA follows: TGTGCCGCGGCGGGGGGGCCTCAGAAAGAGACCCAGTACTTC. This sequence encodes CAAAGGPQKETQYF.

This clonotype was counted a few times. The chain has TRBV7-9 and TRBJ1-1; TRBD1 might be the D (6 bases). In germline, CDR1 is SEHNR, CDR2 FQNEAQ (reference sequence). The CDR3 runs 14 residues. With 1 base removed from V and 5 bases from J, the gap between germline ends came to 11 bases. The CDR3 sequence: CASSLGDTLTEAFF. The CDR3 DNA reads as TGTGCCAGCAGCTTAGGGGACACTCTTACTGAAGCTTTCTTT.

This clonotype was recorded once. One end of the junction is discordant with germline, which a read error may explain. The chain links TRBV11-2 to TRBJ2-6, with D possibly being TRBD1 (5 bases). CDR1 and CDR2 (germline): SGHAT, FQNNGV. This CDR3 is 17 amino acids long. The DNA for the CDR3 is TGTGCCAGCAAATCCATGCCTTATGGCTCTGGGGCCAGCGTCCTGACTTTC. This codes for CASKSMPYGSGASVLTF.

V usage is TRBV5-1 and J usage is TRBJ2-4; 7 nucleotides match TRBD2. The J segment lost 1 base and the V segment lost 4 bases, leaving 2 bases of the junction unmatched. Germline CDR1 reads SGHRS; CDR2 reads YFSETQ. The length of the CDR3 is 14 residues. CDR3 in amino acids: CASSPGGAKNIQYF. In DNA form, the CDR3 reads TGCGCCAGCAGCCCCGGGGGGGCCAAAAACATTCAGTACTTC.

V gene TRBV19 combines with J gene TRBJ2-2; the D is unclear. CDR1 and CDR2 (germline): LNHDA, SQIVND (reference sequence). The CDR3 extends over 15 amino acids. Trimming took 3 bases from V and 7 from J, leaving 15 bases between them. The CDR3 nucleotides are TGTGCCAGTAGTATCCCCCTGACTGGTGTCGGGGAGCTGTTTTTT. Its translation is CASSIPLTGVGELFF.